The rows below give T cell receptor beta chains drawn from one sample of a study of blood T cells in healthy people across ages. TCRdb independently ran MiXCR on the 5' RACE reads; one entry per CDR3 protein. The data show some 1.8 million distinct CDR3 sequences, more than 35% seen once. What was sequenced was blood. The receptor source for this set is a human donor in good health. CDR3s include the opening cysteine and the closing phenylalanine or tryptophan. The order of the fields is V gene, D gene, clone size, J gene, CDR3 DNA, CDR3 protein. D genes are given only for firm matches. Not every row has a clone size; where given, it reads once, few, many or a size class.

>TRBV4-2|-|-|TRBJ2-1
TGTGCCAGCAGCCCGCCAGGGCGCCGCGCGAATGAGCAGTTCTTC
CASSPPGRRANEQFF
>TRBV4-1|TRBD1|-|TRBJ1-6
TGCGCCAGCAGCCTACGACAGGGCGGCGGATCACCCCTCCACTTT
CASSLRQGGGSPLHF
>TRBV29-1|-|few|TRBJ2-5
TGCAGCGAACGGACAGCGGAAGAGACCCAGTACTTC
CSERTAEETQYF
>TRBV5-1|-|-|TRBJ2-1
TGCGCCAGCAGCCCGGCTGCGGGGATCAATGAGCAGTTCTTC
CASSPAAGINEQFF
>TRBV5-5|-|-|TRBJ2-7
TGTGCCAGCAGCTTGGTTCAGGGAACGATCTACGAGCAGTACTTC
CASSLVQGTIYEQYF
>TRBV6-5|-|few|TRBJ2-7
TGTGCCAGCGCATACGGGGAACAGACCTACGAGCAGTACTTC
CASAYGEQTYEQYF
>TRBV4-1|-|-|TRBJ2-5
TGCGCCAGCAGCCGAATCGACAGGACCCAAGAGACCCAGTACTTC
CASSRIDRTQETQYF
>TRBV5-1|TRBD1|-|TRBJ2-6
TGCGCCAGCAGCCCGGGGACAGCCAGTTCTGGGGCCAACGTCCTGACTTTC
CASSPGTASSGANVLTF
>TRBV29-1|TRBD1|-|TRBJ2-1
TGCAGCGTTGAAGATCGGGGGACAGGGGGGAATGACAATGAGCAGTTCTTC
CSVEDRGTGGNDNEQFF
>TRBV6-5|TRBD1|many|TRBJ2-7
TGTGCCAGCAGTTACAGCCGGGACAGGGGTCCCTACGAGCAGTACTTC
CASSYSRDRGPYEQYF
>TRBV20-1|-|few|TRBJ2-5
TGCAGTGTACTAGGTTTAGGAGAGACCCAGTACTTC
CSVLGLGETQYF
>TRBV29-1|TRBD2|-|TRBJ2-3
TGCAGCGTGGTGACTAGCGGGGGGCCGGGGGATACGCAGTATTTT
CSVVTSGGPGDTQYF
>TRBV5-1|TRBD1|-|TRBJ2-7
TGCGCCAGCAGCTTTATGTCAGGGGGAGATGAGCAGTACTTC
CASSFMSGGDEQYF
>TRBV19|-|-|TRBJ1-2
TGTGCCAGTTTTCCCGATGGAGGGAACTATGGCTACACCTTC
CASFPDGGNYGYTF
>TRBV20-1|TRBD2|-|TRBJ2-1
TGCAGTGCTCTTCTTAGCGGGGGGTACAATGAGCAGTTCTTC
CSALLSGGYNEQFF
>TRBV28|-|-|TRBJ1-3
TGTGCCAGCAGTTTAATCTTCTTCAAAAGGGGCTTCAATGGAAACACCATATATTTT
CASSLIFFKRGFNGNTIYF
>TRBV6-1|TRBD2|-|TRBJ2-1
TGTGCCAGCAGTCAGCGGGAGTCCAATGAGCAGTTCTTC
CASSQRESNEQFF
>TRBV12-3/TRBV12-4|TRBD1|-|TRBJ2-5
TGTGCCAGCAGTACAGGGGGCGTTATGGTCAATGAGCAGTACTTC
CASSTGGVMVNEQYF
>TRBV2|-|few|TRBJ2-5
TGTGCCAGCAGTGGCGGGGTTTGGGAGACCCAGTACTTC
CASSGGVWETQYF
>TRBV20-1|-|few|TRBJ2-3
TGCAGTGCCCGCCGGACTCGTAACACAGATACGCAGTATTTT
CSARRTRNTDTQYF
>TRBV24-1|-|-|TRBJ2-3
TGTGCCAGAGGGGGTTGGGCCGCGGTACCAGATACGCAGTATTTT
CARGGWAAVPDTQYF
>TRBV20-1|-|-|TRBJ1-2
TGCAGTGCAGGGGGGACCGGACCAGCGATTAACTATGGCTACACCTTC
CSAGGTGPAINYGYTF
>TRBV6-5|TRBD1|few|TRBJ2-3
TGTGCCAGCAGTTACTCGAGGGACAGGGGGCTGAATACGCAGTATTTT
CASSYSRDRGLNTQYF
>TRBV6-5|TRBD1|few|TRBJ1-4
TGTGCCAGCAGTTACGACAGGGGCGAAAAACTGTTTTTT
CASSYDRGEKLFF
>TRBV5-4|-|few|TRBJ2-5
TGTGCTAGCAGCAACGACAGACAAGAGACCCAGTACTTC
CASSNDRQETQYF
>TRBV7-2|-|few|TRBJ2-7
TGTGCCAGCAGCTTAGGGGGAAGGGGGAGGTACGAGCAGTACTTC
CASSLGGRGRYEQYF
>TRBV20-1|-|-|TRBJ2-7
TGCAGTGGCAGGGGTTGGACCTCCTACGAGCAGTACTTC
CSGRGWTSYEQYF
>TRBV30|TRBD1|few|TRBJ2-6
TGTGCCTGGAGTAAAGGGGGCGCGGGCTCTGGGGCCAACGTCCTGACTTTC
CAWSKGGAGSGANVLTF
>TRBV20-1|-|-|TRBJ1-4
TGCAGTGCTAGTGTGGCGGTTACTAATGAAAAACTGTTTTTT
CSASVAVTNEKLFF
>TRBV3-1|-|-|TRBJ1-1
TGTGCCAGCAGCCAAGGAACGGTAGGAACTGAAGCTTTCTTT
CASSQGTVGTEAFF
>TRBV2|-|-|TRBJ1-6
TGTGCCAGCAGCCCGAACAGGGCCAATTCACCCCTCCACTTT
CASSPNRANSPLHF
>TRBV12-3/TRBV12-4|-|-|TRBJ1-1
TGTGCCAGCAGTTTGAGGACAAAGAACACTGAAGCTTTCTTT
CASSLRTKNTEAFF
>TRBV2|-|-|TRBJ2-1
TGTGCCAGCAGTGTTCGGGTTTCGACCGAGCTCTCCTACAATGAGCAGTTCTTC
CASSVRVSTELSYNEQFF
>TRBV12-5|-|-|TRBJ2-7
TGTGCTAGTGGTTTAGCGACAGTCAAATCCACCGGGCAGTACTTC
CASGLATVKSTGQYF
>TRBV4-3|-|few|TRBJ2-3
TGCGCCAGCAGCCAACAAAGCACAGATACGCAGTATTTT
CASSQQSTDTQYF
>TRBV5-5|-|few|TRBJ2-7
TGTGCCAGCAGCTTGGAAGAGGACGCGGTTTGTGGCGAGCAGTACTTC
CASSLEEDAVCGEQYF
>TRBV20-1|TRBD2|few|TRBJ2-1
TGCAGTGCAGAAAGCGGGGGGGCGTTTGAGCAGTTCTTC
CSAESGGAFEQFF
>TRBV27|-|-|TRBJ2-2
TGTGCCAGCAGTCACATAGGTGGCAGGGTAAACACCGGGGAGCTGTTTTTT
CASSHIGGRVNTGELFF
>TRBV29-1|-|many|TRBJ2-5
TGCAGCGTTGATACGTTCCAAGAGACCCAGTACTTC
CSVDTFQETQYF
>TRBV3-1|-|-|TRBJ1-6
TGTGCCAGCAGCCGGGGGACCGGGCCAGGGTCACGGTCACCCCTCCACTTT
CASSRGTGPGSRSPLHF
>TRBV24-1|TRBD1|few|TRBJ2-7
TGTGCCACCAGCTCCGGGACAGGGCCTTACTCCTACGAGCAGTACTTC
CATSSGTGPYSYEQYF
>TRBV7-3|-|few|TRBJ1-1
TGTGCCAGCAGCTCTCGACAGTACACTGAAGCTTTCTTT
CASSSRQYTEAFF
>TRBV12-3/TRBV12-4|-|-|TRBJ1-2
TGTGCCAGCAGTTTAACGGGTTGGAGTGGCTACACCTTC
CASSLTGWSGYTF